Shown below are 30 T cell receptor beta chains from a single sample sequenced in a study of control samples from healthy donors and cancer patients. Using immunoSEQ multiplex PCR, the repertoire was profiled, and TCRdb retains in-frame clones only, with some absent. The sample has 95,000 to 130,000 clones, more than 85% seen once; the top ten hold more than 2%. Material for sequencing was blood. The receptor set was obtained from a man aged 25 to 40 in good health.

This clone was counted a single time. This chain connects TRBV7-2 to TRBJ2-3; no firm D call. The V gene lost 5 bases and the J gene lost 3 bases, with 18 bases spanning the gap. Germline CDR1 reads SGHTA; CDR2 reads FQGNSA. The CDR3 spans 16 residues. This chain's CDR3 is CASSPPGPRNTDTQYF. In DNA, the CDR3 is TGTGCCAGCAGCCCCCCTGGGCCCCGTAATACAGATACGCAGTATTTT.

This chain connects TRBV5-1 to TRBJ2-4; 8 bases fit TRBD1. With 3 bases clipped from V and 6 bases from J, the junction kept 2 bases outside the gene matches. The CDR3 sequence is 13 residues long. Germline V lookup: CDR1 SGHRS, CDR2 YFSETQ. The CDR3 region is CASSSDRANIQYF. The CDR3 nucleotides are TGCGCCAGCAGCTCGGACAGGGCAAACATTCAGTACTTC.

The chain links TRBV11-2 to TRBJ1-5, with unresolved D. Germline V CDR1 and CDR2: SGHAT, FQNNGV. This CDR3 spans 14 amino acids. The V and J ends lost 5 bases and 0 bases respectively, with 8 bases between them. CDR3 sequence reads: CASSRGVSNQPQHF. CDR3 nucleotide sequence: TGTGCCAGCAGCCGCGGCGTTAGCAATCAGCCCCAGCATTTT.

The chain has TRBV5-8 and TRBJ2-2; 8 nucleotides match TRBD2. V was clipped by 1 base and J by 2 bases; unmatched bases: 4. The CDR3 is made up of 16 amino acids. Germline values: CDR1 SGHTS, CDR2 YDEGEE. The CDR3 reads CASSLTSGDNTGELFF. CDR3 DNA: TGTGCCAGCAGCTTGACTAGCGGAGATAACACCGGGGAGCTGTTTTTT.

This sequence joins TRBV30 and TRBJ1-2, with TRBD1 as a possible D gene (5 bases). The V gene's germline CDR1 is GTSNPN and CDR2 SVGIG (reference sequence). CDR3 length: 13 residues. Trimming left V 7 bases short and J 2 bases short, with 14 bases between. CDR3 nucleotide sequence: TGTGCCTACTGCCTCGAGGGGAACTATGGCTACACCTTC. The encoded protein is CAYCLEGNYGYTF.

The chain employs TRBV10-1 and TRBJ2-1, with unresolved D. From germline, CDR1 is WNHNN and CDR2 SYGVQD (reference sequence). The CDR3 contains 15 residues. Trimming stripped 8 bases from V and 0 bases from J, with 14 bases between. CDR3: CASSAGVSSYNEQFF. The CDR3 DNA follows: TGCGCCAGCTCCGCCGGTGTAAGCTCCTACAATGAGCAGTTCTTC.

V is TRBV6-5 and J is TRBJ2-7; D is undetermined. V was clipped by 6 bases and J by 2 bases, with 17 bases between them. From germline, CDR1 is MNHEY and CDR2 SVGAGI. The CDR3 spans 15 residues. The CDR3 here is CASRLRSGPTYEQYV. The CDR3 DNA reads TGTGCCAGCAGGCTCCGGTCTGGGCCAACCTACGAGCAGTACGTC.

This clone was detected only once. V usage is TRBV7-9 and J usage is TRBJ2-3; D ambiguous. Trimming cost V 5 bases and J 4 bases, with 7 bases left between them. Germline CDR1 and CDR2: SEHNR and FQNEAQ (reference sequence). This CDR3 region has 12 residues. The CDR3 DNA follows: TGTGCCAGCAGCGCCTCATCAGATACGCAGTATTTT. Protein: CASSASSDTQYF.

The V and J genes are TRBV5-1 and TRBJ2-3; TRBD2 matches 12 bases. The V segment lost 0 bases and the J segment 6 bases; nucleotides outside the gene matches: 5. Germline V gene lookup returns CDR1 SGHRS and CDR2 YFSETQ. The CDR3 spans 16 residues. Written as DNA, the CDR3 is TGCGCCAGCAGCTTGGTATCTAGCGGGGGGGCGGATACGCAGTATTTT. It is translated as CASSLVSSGGADTQYF.

The chain recombines TRBV7-9 with TRBJ2-5; 7 bases are shared with TRBD2. This CDR3 has 15 amino acids. Per germline, CDR1 SEHNR and CDR2 FQNEAQ (reference sequence). V lost 5 bases, J lost 1 base, and 7 bases stayed unmatched. Here the CDR3 DNA reads TGTGCCAGCAGCGCCGGGGGGAACTTCCAAGAGACCCAGTACTTC. It translates to CASSAGGNFQETQYF.

V and J are TRBV6-1 and TRBJ2-1, with 16 bases fitting TRBD2. The junction had 5 bases not matched to a gene; V was cut back by 4 bases and J by 8 bases. This CDR3 has 16 residues. Per germline, CDR1 MNHNS and CDR2 SASEGT. CDR3: CASSAPGLAGGYEQFF. As DNA, the CDR3 is TGTGCCAGCAGTGCACCGGGACTAGCGGGGGGGTATGAGCAGTTCTTC.

The rearrangement joins TRBV6-6 to TRBJ1-1; D call uncertain. The CDR3 is 12 amino acids. The V gene's germline CDR1 is MNHNY and CDR2 SVGAGI (reference sequence). Between the trimmed V and J ends, which lost 10 bases and 1 base, there was a span of 10 bases. CDR3 sequence (DNA): TGTGCCATTTCGGCGTCGAACACTGAAGCTTTCTTT. It specifies CAISASNTEAFF.

The chain joins TRBV6-5 to TRBJ1-1; D gene uncertain. This CDR3 has 10 amino acids. Trimming took 10 bases from V and 6 from J, leaving 9 bases between them. Germline CDR1 reads MNHEY; CDR2 reads SVGAGI. CDR3 DNA sequence: TGTGCCACAGCCCGAGCTGAAGCTTTCTTT. Its translation is CATARAEAFF.

V usage is TRBV4-1 and J usage is TRBJ2-3, with 7 bases fitting TRBD2. This CDR3 comprises 16 residues. After removal of 1 base from V and 4 bases from J, the junction contained 8 bases not matched to a gene. In germline, CDR1 is MGHRA, CDR2 YSYEKL. The CDR3 loop is CASSQGWGGNADTQYF. The CDR3 DNA sequence: TGCGCCAGCAGCCAAGGGTGGGGAGGGAACGCAGATACGCAGTATTTT.

The rearrangement joins TRBV25-1 to TRBJ2-5; TRBD2 agrees at 8 bases. The CDR3 extends over 16 amino acids. With V trimmed by 8 bases and J by 4 bases, 15 bases remained unmatched. Germline V gene data show CDR1 as MGHDK and CDR2 as SYGVNS. The chain's CDR3 is CASGRPTGGRGETQYF. The CDR3 DNA is TGTGCCAGCGGACGCCCGACGGGGGGGCGGGGAGAGACCCAGTACTTC.

This sequence joins TRBV5-4 and TRBJ1-2; D may be TRBD1 (5 bases). This CDR3 is 13 amino acids long. The germline V gene has CDR1 SGHNT and CDR2 YYREEE (reference sequence). Trimming stripped 4 bases from V and 8 bases from J, with 15 bases between. The DNA of the CDR3 is TGTGCCAGCAGCCCACTGACAGCACTAGGCTACACCTTC. This gives the protein CASSPLTALGYTF.

The rearrangement links TRBV10-2 to TRBJ1-6; no reliable D call. Trimming cost V 3 bases and J 7 bases, with 10 bases left between them. CDR1 is WSHSY, CDR2 SAAADI, per germline. This CDR3 has 14 amino acids. As DNA, the CDR3 is TGCGCCAGCAGTGACGGACTCAGAAATTCACCCCTCCACTTT. Translation gives CASSDGLRNSPLHF.

The genes are TRBV5-4 and TRBJ1-1; weak D call: TRBD1 (6 bases). Germline lookup yields CDR1 SGHNT and CDR2 YYREEE (reference sequence). Trimming stripped 4 bases from V and 5 bases from J, with 15 bases between. The CDR3 runs to 14 residues. CDR3 loop: CASSLRGKRTEAFF. CDR3 coding DNA: TGTGCCAGCAGCCTCAGGGGAAAAAGGACTGAAGCTTTCTTT.

Comment on this clone: Other DNA sequences in this specimen translate into the identical CDR3. The rearrangement links TRBV7-6 to TRBJ2-1; TRBD1 aligns across 9 bases. The CDR3 has 16 residues. V lost 0 bases to trimming and J lost 4 bases; unmatched junction nucleotides: 4. Per the germline V gene, CDR1 is SGHVS and CDR2 is FNYEAQ. CDR3 sequence (DNA): TGTGCCAGCAGCTTAGCGAGGGGACAGGGATACAATGAGCAGTTCTTC. Its translation is CASSLARGQGYNEQFF.

V and J are TRBV7-2 and TRBJ2-5; D may be TRBD2 (6 bases). Germline V gene data show CDR1 as SGHTA and CDR2 as FQGNSA. This CDR3 region has 16 residues. Trimming removed 4 bases at V and 2 bases at J, with 17 bases between. CDR3: CASSYNSGTPQETQYF. CDR3 DNA: TGTGCCAGCAGCTATAATTCCGGGACTCCTCAAGAGACCCAGTACTTC.

The chain links TRBV5-1 to TRBJ1-1; TRBD1 matches at 11 bases. The V segment lost 4 bases and the J segment 0 bases; nucleotides outside the gene matches: 5. Germline V gives CDR1 SGHRS, CDR2 YFSETQ. The CDR3 has 16 residues. CDR3 bases: TGCGCCAGCAGCCCAGGACAGGGGGCTTTGAACACTGAAGCTTTCTTT. It encodes CASSPGQGALNTEAFF.

The chain joins TRBV5-6 to TRBJ2-1; 7 nucleotides match TRBD1. Germline trimming cut 5 bases from V and 9 bases from J; bases unmatched to any gene: 20. The V gene's germline CDR1 is SGHDT and CDR2 YYEEEE. The CDR3 is 17 residues long. The CDR3: CASSPSPAGGLSSEQFF. For the CDR3, the DNA is TGTGCCAGCAGTCCTTCCCCGGCAGGGGGTCTTTCGAGTGAGCAGTTCTTC.

This chain joins TRBV9 and TRBJ1-2, with D uncertain. V was clipped by 0 bases and J by 6 bases, with 9 bases between them. Germline V CDR1 and CDR2: SGDLS, YYNGEE. This CDR3 has 13 residues. CDR3 protein: CASSVVSGDGYTF. The CDR3 DNA reads as TGTGCCAGCAGCGTAGTCTCGGGAGATGGCTACACCTTC.

V is TRBV27 and J is TRBJ1-2; 9 bases align to TRBD1. Germline V lookup: CDR1 MNHEY, CDR2 SMNVEV (reference sequence). The ends lost 5 bases at V and 4 bases at J; junction bases unmatched: 11. This CDR3 has 16 amino acids. CDR3 sequence (DNA): TGTGCCAGCAGTAGGCGGGGACAGGGCTTATTCTATGGCTACACCTTC. Translation gives CASSRRGQGLFYGYTF.

This chain joins TRBV7-9 and TRBJ2-1; D unclear. CDR1 is SEHNR, CDR2 FQNEAQ, per germline (reference sequence). The V end was cut by 5 bases, the J end by 10 bases, with 15 bases between. The CDR3 is 13 residues long. CDR3 loop: CASSPPSRWEQFF. CDR3 nucleotides: TGTGCCAGCAGCCCCCCCTCCCGGTGGGAGCAGTTCTTC.

This sequence joins TRBV5-4 and TRBJ2-5, with D possibly matching TRBD1 (5 bases). Germline assignment: CDR1 SGHNT and CDR2 YYREEE (reference sequence). Trimming took off 0 bases at V and 0 bases at J, with 6 bases between the two ends. The CDR3 extends over 14 amino acids. CDR3 bases: TGTGCCAGCAGCTTGGACAGGTACCAAGAGACCCAGTACTTC. Translated, it gives CASSLDRYQETQYF.

The rearrangement uses TRBV28 and TRBJ2-5; possible D gene TRBD1, 7 bases. The CDR3 extends over 18 amino acids. The V end lost 10 bases, the J end lost 5 bases, and 32 bases lay between the germline ends. Looked up from germline, CDR1 is MDHEN and CDR2 is SYDVKM. DNA of the CDR3: TGTGCCACCACTTTCCCCGAGGGGGCAGGGGGAGGTGTGGAGACCCAGTACTTC. Its protein product is CATTFPEGAGGGVETQYF.

The chain joins TRBV4-1 to TRBJ1-3; D call uncertain. The CDR3 contains 16 residues. The V end was cut by 0 bases, the J end by 0 bases, with 9 bases between. Germline assignment: CDR1 MGHRA and CDR2 YSYEKL. The CDR3 sequence is CASSQEGGLSGNTIYF. In DNA form, the CDR3 reads TGCGCCAGCAGCCAAGAAGGAGGACTCTCTGGAAACACCATATATTTT.

This chain connects TRBV5-4 to TRBJ1-3; D is ambiguous. V was clipped by 3 bases and J by 0 bases, with 4 bases between them. There are 13 residues in the CDR3. CDR1 and CDR2 from the germline V gene are SGHNT and YYREEE (reference sequence). The CDR3 DNA sequence: TGTGCCAGCAGCTCCGTCTCTGGAAACACCATATATTTT. Amino acid sequence: CASSSVSGNTIYF. Full variable domain (outside the CDR3, taken from reference TRBV5-4 and TRBJ1-3): ETGVTQSPTHLIKTRGQQVTLRCSSQSGHNTVSWYQQALGQGPQFIFQYYREEENGRGNFPPRFSGLQFPNYSSELNVNALELDDSALYLCASSSVSGNTIYFGEGSWLTVV.

This clone was recorded once. V usage is TRBV2 and J usage is TRBJ2-7, with D unresolved. Trimming took 3 bases from V and 3 from J, leaving 9 bases between them. This CDR3 is built from 13 residues. Germline values: CDR1 SNHLY, CDR2 FYNNEI. CDR3 bases: TGTGCCAGCAGTGAGGTGAACCTCTACGAGCAGTACGTC. This translates into CASSEVNLYEQYV.